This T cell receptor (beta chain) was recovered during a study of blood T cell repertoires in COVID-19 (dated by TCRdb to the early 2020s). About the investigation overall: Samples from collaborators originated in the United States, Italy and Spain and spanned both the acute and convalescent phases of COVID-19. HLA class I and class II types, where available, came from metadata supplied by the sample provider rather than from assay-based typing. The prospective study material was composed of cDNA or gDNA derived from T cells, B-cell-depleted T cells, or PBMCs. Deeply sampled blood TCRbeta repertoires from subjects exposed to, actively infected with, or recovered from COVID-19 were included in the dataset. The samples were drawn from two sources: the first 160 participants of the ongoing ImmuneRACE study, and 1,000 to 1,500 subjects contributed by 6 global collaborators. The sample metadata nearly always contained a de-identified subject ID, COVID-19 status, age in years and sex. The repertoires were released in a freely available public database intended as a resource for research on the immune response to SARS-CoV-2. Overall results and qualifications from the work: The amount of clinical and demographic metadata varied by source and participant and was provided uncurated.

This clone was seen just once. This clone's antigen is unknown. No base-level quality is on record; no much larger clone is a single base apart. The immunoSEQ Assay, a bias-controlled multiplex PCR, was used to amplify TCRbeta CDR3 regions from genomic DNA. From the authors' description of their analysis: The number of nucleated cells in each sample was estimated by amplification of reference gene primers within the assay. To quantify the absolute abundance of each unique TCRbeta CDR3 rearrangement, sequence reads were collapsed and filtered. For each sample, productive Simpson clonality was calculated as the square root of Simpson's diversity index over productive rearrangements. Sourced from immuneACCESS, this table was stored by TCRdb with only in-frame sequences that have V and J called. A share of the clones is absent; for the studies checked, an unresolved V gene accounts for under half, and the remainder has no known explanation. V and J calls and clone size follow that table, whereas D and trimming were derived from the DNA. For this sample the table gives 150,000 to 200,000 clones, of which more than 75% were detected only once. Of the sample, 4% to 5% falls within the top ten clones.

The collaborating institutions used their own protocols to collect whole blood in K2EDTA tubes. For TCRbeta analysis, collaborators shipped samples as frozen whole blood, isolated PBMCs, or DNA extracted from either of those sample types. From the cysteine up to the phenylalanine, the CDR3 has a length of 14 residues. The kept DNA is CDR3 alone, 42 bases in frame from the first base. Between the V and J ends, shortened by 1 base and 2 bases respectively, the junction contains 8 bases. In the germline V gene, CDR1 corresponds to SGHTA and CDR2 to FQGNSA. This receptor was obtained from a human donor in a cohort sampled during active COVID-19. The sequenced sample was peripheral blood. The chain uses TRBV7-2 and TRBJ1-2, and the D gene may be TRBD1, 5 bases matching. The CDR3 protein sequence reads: CASSLDTGNYGYTF. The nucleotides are TGTGCCAGCAGCTTAGATACAGGCAACTATGGCTACACCTTC.